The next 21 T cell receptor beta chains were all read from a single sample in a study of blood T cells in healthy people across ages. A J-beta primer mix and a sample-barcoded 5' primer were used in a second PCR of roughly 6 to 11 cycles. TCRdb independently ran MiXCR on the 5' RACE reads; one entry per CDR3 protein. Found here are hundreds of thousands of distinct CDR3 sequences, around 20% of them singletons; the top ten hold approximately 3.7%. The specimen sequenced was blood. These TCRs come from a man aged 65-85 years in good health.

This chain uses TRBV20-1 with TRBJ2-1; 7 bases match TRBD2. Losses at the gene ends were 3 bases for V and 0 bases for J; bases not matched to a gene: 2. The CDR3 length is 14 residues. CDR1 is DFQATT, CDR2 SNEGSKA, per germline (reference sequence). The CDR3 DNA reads TGCAGTGCTAGCGCTAGCGGCTCCTACAATGAGCAGTTCTTC. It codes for CSASASGSYNEQFF.

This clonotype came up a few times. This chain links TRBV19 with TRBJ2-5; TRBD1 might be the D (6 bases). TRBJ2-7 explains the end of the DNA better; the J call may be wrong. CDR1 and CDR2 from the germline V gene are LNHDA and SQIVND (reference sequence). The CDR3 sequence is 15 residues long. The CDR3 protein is CARLIQGRGWNEQYF. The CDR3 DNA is TGTGCCAGACTTATTCAAGGCAGGGGATGGAACGAGCAGTACTTC.

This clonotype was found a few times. The CDR3 DNA reads TGTGCCAGCAGTGAATGGGACAGGGGCCGCCGTGAAGCTTTCTTT. This codes for CASSEWDRGRREAFF. The rearrangement uses TRBV2 and TRBJ1-1; 10 positions agree with TRBD1. V lost 2 bases to trimming and J lost 7 bases; unmatched junction nucleotides: 7. The CDR3 is 15 amino acids. Germline-derived CDR1 and CDR2 are SNHLY and FYNNEI.

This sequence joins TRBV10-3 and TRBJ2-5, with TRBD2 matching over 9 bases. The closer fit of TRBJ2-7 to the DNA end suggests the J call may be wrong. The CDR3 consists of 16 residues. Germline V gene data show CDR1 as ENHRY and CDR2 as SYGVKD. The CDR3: CAISDPLAGVPYEQYF. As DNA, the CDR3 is TGTGCCATCAGTGATCCCTTAGCGGGAGTTCCCTACGAGCAGTACTTC.

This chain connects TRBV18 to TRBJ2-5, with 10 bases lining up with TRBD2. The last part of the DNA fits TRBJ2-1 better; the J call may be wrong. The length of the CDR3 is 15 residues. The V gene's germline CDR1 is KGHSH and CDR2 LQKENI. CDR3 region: CASSPRASGSNEQFF. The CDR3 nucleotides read TGTGCCAGCTCACCACGGGCTAGCGGGAGCAATGAGCAGTTCTTC.

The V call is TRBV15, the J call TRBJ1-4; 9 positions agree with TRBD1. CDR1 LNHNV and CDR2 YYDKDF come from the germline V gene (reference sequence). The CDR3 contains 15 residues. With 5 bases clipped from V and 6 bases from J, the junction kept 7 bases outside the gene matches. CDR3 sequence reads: CATSEDRDRDEKLFF. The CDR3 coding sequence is TGTGCCACCAGCGAAGACCGGGACAGGGATGAAAAACTGTTTTTT.

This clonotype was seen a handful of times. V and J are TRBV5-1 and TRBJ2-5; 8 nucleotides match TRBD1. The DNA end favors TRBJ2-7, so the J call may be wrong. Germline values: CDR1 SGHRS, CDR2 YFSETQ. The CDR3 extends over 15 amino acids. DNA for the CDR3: TGCGCCAGCAGCAAACTCGCTGACAGGGGAGGCGAGCAGTACTTC. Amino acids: CASSKLADRGGEQYF.

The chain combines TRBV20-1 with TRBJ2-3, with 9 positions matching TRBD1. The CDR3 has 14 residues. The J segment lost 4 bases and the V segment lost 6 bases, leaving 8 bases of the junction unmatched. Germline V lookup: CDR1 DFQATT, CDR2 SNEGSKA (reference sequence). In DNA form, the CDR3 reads TGCAGTGCAAAACAGGGGGCAGGGTCAGATACGCAGTATTTT. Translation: CSAKQGAGSDTQYF.

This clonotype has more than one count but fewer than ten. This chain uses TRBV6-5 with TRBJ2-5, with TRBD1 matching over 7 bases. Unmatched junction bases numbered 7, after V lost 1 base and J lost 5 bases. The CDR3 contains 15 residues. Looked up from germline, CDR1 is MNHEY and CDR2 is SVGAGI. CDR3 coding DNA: TGTGCCAGCAGTTACTTAAGGACAGGCCGGGAGACCCAGTACTTC. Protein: CASSYLRTGRETQYF.

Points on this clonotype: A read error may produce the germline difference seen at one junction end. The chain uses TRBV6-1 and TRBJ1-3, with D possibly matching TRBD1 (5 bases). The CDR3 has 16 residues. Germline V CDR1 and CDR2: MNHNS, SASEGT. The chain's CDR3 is CAGSDTGTDSGNTIYF. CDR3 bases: TGTGCCGGCAGCGACACCGGGACCGACTCTGGAAACACCATATATTTT.

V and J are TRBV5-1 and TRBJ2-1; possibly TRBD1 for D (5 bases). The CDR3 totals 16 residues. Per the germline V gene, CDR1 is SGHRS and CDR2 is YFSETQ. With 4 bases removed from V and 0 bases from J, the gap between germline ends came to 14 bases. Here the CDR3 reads CASSGRTSSSYNEQFF. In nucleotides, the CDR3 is TGCGCCAGCAGCGGTAGGACATCGAGCTCCTACAATGAGCAGTTCTTC.

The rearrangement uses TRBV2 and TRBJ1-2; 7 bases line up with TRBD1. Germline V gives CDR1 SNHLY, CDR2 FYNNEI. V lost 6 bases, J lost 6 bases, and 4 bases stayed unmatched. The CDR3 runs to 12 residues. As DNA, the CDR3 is TGTGCCAGCAGCGATGACAGGGATGGCTACACCTTC. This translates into CASSDDRDGYTF. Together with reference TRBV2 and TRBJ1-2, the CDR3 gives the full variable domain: EPEVTQTPSHQVTQMGQEVILRCVPISNHLYFYWYRQILGQKVEFLVSFYNNEISEKSEIFDDQFSVERPDGSNFTLKIRSTKLEDSAMYFCASSDDRDGYTFGSGTRLTVV.

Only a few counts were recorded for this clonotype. CDR3 loop: CSARDGRAGGVLLNEQFF. CDR3 nucleotides: TGCAGTGCTAGAGATGGAAGGGCAGGGGGAGTTTTATTAAATGAGCAGTTCTTC. The genes are TRBV20-1 and TRBJ2-1; 7 nucleotides agree with TRBD1. With 0 bases clipped from V and 7 bases from J, the junction kept 18 bases outside the gene matches. Germline loops: CDR1 DFQATT, CDR2 SNEGSKA (reference sequence). The CDR3 covers 18 residues.

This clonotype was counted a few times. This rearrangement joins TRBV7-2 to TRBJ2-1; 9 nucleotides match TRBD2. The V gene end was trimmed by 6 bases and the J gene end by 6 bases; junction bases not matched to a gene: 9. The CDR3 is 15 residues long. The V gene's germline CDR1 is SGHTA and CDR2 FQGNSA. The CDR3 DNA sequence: TGTGCCAGCAGAACTCCCGGGACTAGCTCCAATGAGCAGTTCTTC. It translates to CASRTPGTSSNEQFF.

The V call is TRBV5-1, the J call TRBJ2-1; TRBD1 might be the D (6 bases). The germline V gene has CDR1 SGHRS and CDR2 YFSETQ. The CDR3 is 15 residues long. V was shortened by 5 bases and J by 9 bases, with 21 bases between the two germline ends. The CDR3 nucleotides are TGCGCCAGCAGTCAGACCGATACAGGGCCCAGTGAGCAGTTCTTC. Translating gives CASSQTDTGPSEQFF.

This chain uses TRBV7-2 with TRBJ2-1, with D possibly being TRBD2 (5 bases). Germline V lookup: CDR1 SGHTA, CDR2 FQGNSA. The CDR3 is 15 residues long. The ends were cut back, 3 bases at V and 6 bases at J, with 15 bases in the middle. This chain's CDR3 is CASSFPPGLSNEQFF. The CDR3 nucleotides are TGTGCCAGCAGCTTCCCGCCCGGACTCTCCAATGAGCAGTTCTTC.

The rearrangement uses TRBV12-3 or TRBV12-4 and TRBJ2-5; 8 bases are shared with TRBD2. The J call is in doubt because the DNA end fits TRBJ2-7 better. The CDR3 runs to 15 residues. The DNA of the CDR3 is TGTGCCAGCAGTTTAGCGCTGGGACTAGGTCCCGAGCAGTACTTC. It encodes CASSLALGLGPEQYF.

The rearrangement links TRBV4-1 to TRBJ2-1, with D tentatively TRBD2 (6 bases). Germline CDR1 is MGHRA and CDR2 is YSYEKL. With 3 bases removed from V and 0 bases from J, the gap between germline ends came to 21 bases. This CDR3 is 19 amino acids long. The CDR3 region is CASSQSPGGATSSYNEQFF. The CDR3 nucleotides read TGCGCCAGCAGCCAGTCCCCGGGCGGGGCAACGAGCTCCTACAATGAGCAGTTCTTC.

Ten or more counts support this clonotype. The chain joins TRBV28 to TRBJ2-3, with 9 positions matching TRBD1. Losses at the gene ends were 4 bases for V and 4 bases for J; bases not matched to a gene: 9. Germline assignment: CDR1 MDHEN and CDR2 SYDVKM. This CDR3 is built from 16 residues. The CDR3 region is CASSSIGDRVPDTQYF. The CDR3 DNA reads TGTGCCAGCAGTTCCATCGGGGACAGGGTCCCAGATACGCAGTATTTT.

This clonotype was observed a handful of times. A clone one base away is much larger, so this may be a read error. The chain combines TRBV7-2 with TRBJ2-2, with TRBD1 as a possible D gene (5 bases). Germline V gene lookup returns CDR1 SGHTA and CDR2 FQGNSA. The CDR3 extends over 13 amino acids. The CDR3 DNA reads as TGTGCCAGCAGCAGACAGCGCACCGCGGAGCTGTTTTTT. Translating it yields CASSRQRTAELFF. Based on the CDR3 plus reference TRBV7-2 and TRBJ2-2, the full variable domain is GAGVSQSPSNKVTEKGKDVELRCDPISGHTALYWYRQSLGQGLEFLIYFQGNSAPDKSGLPSDRFSAERTGGSVSTLTIQRTQQEDSAVYLCASSRQRTAELFFGEGSRLTVL.

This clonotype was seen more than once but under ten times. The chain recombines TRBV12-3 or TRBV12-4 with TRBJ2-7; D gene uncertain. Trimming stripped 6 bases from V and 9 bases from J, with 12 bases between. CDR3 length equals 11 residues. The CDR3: CASSGEEGQYF. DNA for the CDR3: TGTGCCAGCAGCGGAGAGGAAGGGCAGTACTTC.